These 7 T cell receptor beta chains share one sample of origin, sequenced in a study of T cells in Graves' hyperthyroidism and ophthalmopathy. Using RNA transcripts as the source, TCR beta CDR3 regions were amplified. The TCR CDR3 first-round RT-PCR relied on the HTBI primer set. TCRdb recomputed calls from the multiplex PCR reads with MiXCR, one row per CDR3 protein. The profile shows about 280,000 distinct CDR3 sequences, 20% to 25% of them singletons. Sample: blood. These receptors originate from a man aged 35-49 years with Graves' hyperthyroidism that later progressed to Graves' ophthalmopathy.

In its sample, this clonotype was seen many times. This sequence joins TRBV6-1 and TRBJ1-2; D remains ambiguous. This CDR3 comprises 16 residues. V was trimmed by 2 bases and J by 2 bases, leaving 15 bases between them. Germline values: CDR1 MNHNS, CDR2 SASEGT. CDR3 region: CASSEKARRLNYGYTF. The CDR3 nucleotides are TGTGCCAGCAGTGAAAAGGCGCGCCGCCTCAACTATGGCTACACCTTC.

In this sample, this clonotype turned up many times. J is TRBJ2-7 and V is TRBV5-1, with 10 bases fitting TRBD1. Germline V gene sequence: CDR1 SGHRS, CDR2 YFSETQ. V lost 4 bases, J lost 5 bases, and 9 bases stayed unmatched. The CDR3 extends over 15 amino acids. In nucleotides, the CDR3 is TGCGCCAGCAGCAGAGATCGACAGGGGGCCGACGAGCAGTACTTC. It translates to CASSRDRQGADEQYF.

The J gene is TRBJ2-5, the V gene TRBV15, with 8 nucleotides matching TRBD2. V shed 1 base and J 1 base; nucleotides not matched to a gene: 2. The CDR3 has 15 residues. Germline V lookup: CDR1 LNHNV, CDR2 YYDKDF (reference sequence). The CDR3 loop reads CATSRAGGGQETQYF. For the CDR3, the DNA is TGTGCCACCAGCAGAGCGGGAGGGGGCCAAGAGACCCAGTACTTC.

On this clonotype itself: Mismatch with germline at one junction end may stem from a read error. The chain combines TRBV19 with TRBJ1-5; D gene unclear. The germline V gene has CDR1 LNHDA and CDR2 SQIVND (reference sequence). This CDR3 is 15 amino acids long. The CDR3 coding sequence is TGTGCTAGTAGTATGGCCGCCCATAGCAATCAGCCCCAGCATTTT. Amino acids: CASSMAAHSNQPQHF. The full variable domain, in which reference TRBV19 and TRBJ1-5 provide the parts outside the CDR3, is DGGITQSPKYLFRKEGQNVTLSCEQNLNHDAMYWYRQDPGQGLRLIYYSQIVNDFQKGDIAEGYSVSREKKESFPLTVTSAQKNPTAFYLCASSMAAHSNQPQHFGDGTRLSIL.

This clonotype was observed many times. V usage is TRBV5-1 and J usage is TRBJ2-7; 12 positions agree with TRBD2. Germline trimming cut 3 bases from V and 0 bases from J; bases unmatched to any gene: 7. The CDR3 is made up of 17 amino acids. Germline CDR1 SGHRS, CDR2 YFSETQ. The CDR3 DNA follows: TGCGCCAGCAGCTCGGGACTAGCGGGCCCAGTCTCCTACGAGCAGTACTTC. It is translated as CASSSGLAGPVSYEQYF.

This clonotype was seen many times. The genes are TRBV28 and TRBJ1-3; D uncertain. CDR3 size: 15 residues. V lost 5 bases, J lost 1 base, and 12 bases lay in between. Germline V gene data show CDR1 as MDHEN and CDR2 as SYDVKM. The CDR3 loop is CASSTRRVSGNTIYF. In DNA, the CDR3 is TGTGCCAGCAGTACAAGGAGGGTATCTGGAAACACCATATATTTT.

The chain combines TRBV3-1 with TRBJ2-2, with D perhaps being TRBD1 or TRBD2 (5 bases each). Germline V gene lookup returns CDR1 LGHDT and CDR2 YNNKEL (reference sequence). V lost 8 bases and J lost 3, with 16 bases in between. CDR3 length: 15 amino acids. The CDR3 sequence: CASAPSGTYTGELFF. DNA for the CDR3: TGTGCCAGCGCCCCTTCCGGGACGTACACCGGGGAGCTGTTTTTT.